One and the same sample provided the 5 T cell receptor beta chains below, sequenced in a study of OX40 agonist ivuxolimab in advanced cancers. Assay used: immunoSEQ multiplex PCR; TCRdb lists only in-frame clones, some missing. The sample contains around 50,000 clones, 80% to 90% of which appear only once. The material sequenced was CD4+ or CD8+ T cells sorted from blood, taken in a trial of the OX40 agonist ivuxolimab. These receptors were collected from an adult with an advanced solid tumor such as melanoma, head and neck, liver or kidney cancer.

The chain joins TRBV19 to TRBJ1-1, with unresolved D. Germline V gene data show CDR1 as LNHDA and CDR2 as SQIVND (reference sequence). The CDR3 spans 14 residues. The V gene lost 4 bases and the J gene lost 1 base, with 10 bases spanning the gap. The CDR3 loop reads CASSTLSSNTEAFF. The CDR3 nucleotides are TGTGCCAGTAGTACCCTGAGTTCGAACACTGAAGCTTTCTTT. Looking up the rest from reference TRBV19 and TRBJ1-1 gives the full variable domain: DGGITQSPKYLFRKEGQNVTLSCEQNLNHDAMYWYRQDPGQGLRLIYYSQIVNDFQKGDIAEGYSVSREKKESFPLTVTSAQKNPTAFYLCASSTLSSNTEAFFGQGTRLTVV.

This clone was recorded a few times. CDR3 region: CSGVNTEAFF. The CDR3 region has the DNA TGCAGCGGGGTGAACACTGAAGCTTTCTTT. The chain uses TRBV29-1 and TRBJ1-1; D gene uncertain. CDR1 is SQVTM, CDR2 ANQGSEA, per germline. The CDR3 has 10 residues. V dropped 7 bases and J dropped 0 bases, with 3 bases sitting between them.

The rearrangement joins TRBV7-3 to TRBJ2-2; the match to TRBD2 covers 14 bases. V shed 3 bases and J 4 bases; nucleotides not matched to a gene: 7. This CDR3 spans 18 amino acids. CDR1 SGHTA and CDR2 FQGTGA come from the germline V gene. CDR3 sequence: CASSFRLAGGRGTGELFF. CDR3 coding DNA: TGTGCCAGCAGCTTCCGACTAGCGGGAGGGCGAGGCACCGGGGAGCTGTTTTTT.

This chain connects TRBV6-6 to TRBJ1-2, with D possibly matching TRBD1 (6 bases). The germline gives CDR1 MNHNY, CDR2 SVGAGI (reference sequence). CDR3 length: 14 amino acids. Trimming stripped 4 bases from V and 7 bases from J, with 16 bases between. The CDR3 loop is CASSSVSTGPGYTF. In DNA form, the CDR3 reads TGTGCCAGCAGTTCCGTCTCTACAGGGCCTGGCTACACCTTC.

This chain joins TRBV27 and TRBJ2-4, with 8 bases identical to TRBD1. Germline CDR1 is MNHEY and CDR2 is SMNVEV (reference sequence). V lost 3 bases and J lost 3; bases outside the gene matches: 7. The CDR3 has 16 amino acids. CDR3 bases: TGTGCCAGCAGTTTCGGACAGGGTACAAGCAAAAACATTCAGTACTTC. Residues: CASSFGQGTSKNIQYF.